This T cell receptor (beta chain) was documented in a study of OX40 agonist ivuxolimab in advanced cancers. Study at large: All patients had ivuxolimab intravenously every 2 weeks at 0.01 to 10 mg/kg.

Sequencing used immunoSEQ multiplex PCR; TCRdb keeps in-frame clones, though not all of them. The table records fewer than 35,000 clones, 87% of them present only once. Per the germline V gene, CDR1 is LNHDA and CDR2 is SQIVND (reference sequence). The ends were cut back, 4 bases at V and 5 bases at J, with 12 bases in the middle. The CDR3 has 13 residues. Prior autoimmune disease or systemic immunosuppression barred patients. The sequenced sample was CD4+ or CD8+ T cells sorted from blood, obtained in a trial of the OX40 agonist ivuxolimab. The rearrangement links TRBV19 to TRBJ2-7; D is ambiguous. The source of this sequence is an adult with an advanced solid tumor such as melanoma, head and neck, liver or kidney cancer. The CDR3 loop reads CASSTNSAHEQYF. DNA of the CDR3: TGTGCCAGTAGTACCAATTCCGCCCACGAGCAGTACTTC.